This TCR beta chain is from a study of siplizumab effects on memory and regulatory T cells. The study's findings and limits: Treatment with siplizumab left mappable alloreactive CD4+ clones averaging roughly 69% Treg-derived, compared with over 25% in controls.

Per sample, around 10^5 TCR templates underwent assay. Profiled with immunoSEQ multiplex PCR; TCRdb holds only in-frame clones, not every one. The sample gives 55,000 to 70,000 clones, approximately 95% of which show up once; approximately 38% is in the top ten. A note on this clone: Its target is unknown.

CDR3 length equals 15 residues. CDR1 and CDR2 from the germline V gene are MNHEY and SMNVEV (reference sequence). Losses at the gene ends were 6 bases for V and 5 bases for J; bases not matched to a gene: 10. The V and J genes are TRBV27 and TRBJ2-1, with 7 bases fitting TRBD2. This TCR was recovered from a human donor in good health. Sequencing was carried out using CD8+ T cells sorted from blood. The CDR3 sequence is CASRVGRASNNEQFF. Here the CDR3 DNA reads TGTGCCAGCAGAGTAGGGAGGGCCTCGAACAATGAGCAGTTCTTC.